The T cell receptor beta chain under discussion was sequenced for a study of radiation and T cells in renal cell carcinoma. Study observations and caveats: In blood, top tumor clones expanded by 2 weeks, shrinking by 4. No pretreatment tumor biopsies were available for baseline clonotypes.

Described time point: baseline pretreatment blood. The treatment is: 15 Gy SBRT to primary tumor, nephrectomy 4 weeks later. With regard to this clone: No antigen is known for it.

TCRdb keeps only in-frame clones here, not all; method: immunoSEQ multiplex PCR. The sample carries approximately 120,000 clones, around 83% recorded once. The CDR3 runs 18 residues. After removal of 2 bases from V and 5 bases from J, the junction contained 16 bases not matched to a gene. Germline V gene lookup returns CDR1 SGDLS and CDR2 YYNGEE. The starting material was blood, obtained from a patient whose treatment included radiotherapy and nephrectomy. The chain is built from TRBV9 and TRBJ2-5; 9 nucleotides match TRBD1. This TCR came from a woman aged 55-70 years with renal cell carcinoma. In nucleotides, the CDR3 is TGTGCCAGCAGCGTGGTTCCGGGACAGGGAAAACGGTGGGAGACCCAGTACTTC. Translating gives CASSVVPGQGKRWETQYF.